Presented here are 19 T cell receptor beta chains from one specimen sequenced in a study of T-cell reconstitution after alpha-beta-depleted transplantation in children. Preparing the TCRbeta library involved the use of unique molecular identifiers. A single record per CDR3 protein comes from TCRdb applying MiXCR to the PCR reads. The sample holds approximately 190,000 distinct CDR3 sequences, about 8.2% seen once. Sequenced here: PBMCs, mostly from graft donor cells, sampled 360 days after TCRalphabeta/CD19-depleted stem cell transplant. The receptors were sampled from a male patient aged 2 to 9 who had a stem cell transplant for acute myeloid leukemia, so the T cells may come from the graft donor.

This clonotype was seen a few times. This chain uses TRBV5-1 with TRBJ1-2, with D unresolved. Germline V gives CDR1 SGHRS, CDR2 YFSETQ. This CDR3 is built from 15 residues. Trimming removed 4 bases at V and 1 base at J, with 14 bases between. CDR3: CASSALYGSNYGYTF. CDR3 sequence (DNA): TGCGCCAGCAGCGCCCTATACGGGAGTAACTATGGCTACACCTTC. Complete variable domain (other parts from reference TRBV5-1 and TRBJ1-2): KAGVTQTPRYLIKTRGQQVTLSCSPISGHRSVSWYQQTPGQGLQFLFEYFSETQRNKGNFPGRFSGRQFSNSRSEMNVSTLELGDSALYLCASSALYGSNYGYTFGSGTRLTVV.

In this sample, this clonotype turned up many times. J is TRBJ2-6 and V is TRBV5-5; D gene unclear. Per germline, CDR1 SGHKS and CDR2 YYEKEE (reference sequence). The V end lost 3 bases, the J end lost 1 base, and 11 bases lay between the germline ends. The CDR3 runs to 16 residues. The DNA of the CDR3 is TGTGCCAGCAGCTCGCAAACTCCATCTGGGGCCAACGTCCTGACTTTC. It translates to CASSSQTPSGANVLTF.

This clonotype was counted between two and nine times. The V gene is TRBV4-1, the J gene TRBJ2-7; TRBD2 might be the D (5 bases). CDR3 length: 14 amino acids. Germline CDR1 reads MGHRA; CDR2 reads YSYEKL. Trimming left V 1 base short and J 3 bases short, with 10 bases between. CDR3 coding DNA: TGCGCCAGCAGCCAAGGGGCCGGGGACTACGAGCAGTACGTC. Amino acid sequence: CASSQGAGDYEQYV.

This clonotype was seen ten or more times. The rearrangement joins TRBV9 to TRBJ2-1; no definite D call. V dropped 2 bases and J dropped 15 bases, with 21 bases sitting between them. This CDR3 contains 14 residues. Per germline, CDR1 SGDLS and CDR2 YYNGEE. CDR3 region: CASSVLFSPPQLFF. In DNA form, the CDR3 reads TGTGCCAGCAGCGTCCTCTTTTCACCGCCACAGCTGTTCTTC.

This clonotype was recorded many times. V gene TRBV12-3 or TRBV12-4 combines with J gene TRBJ2-7; D is unclear. V was clipped by 3 bases and J by 4 bases, with 7 bases between them. This CDR3 has 12 amino acids. CDR3 coding DNA: TGTGCCAGCAGTTTTATCGGATACGAGCAGTACGTC. Translation gives CASSFIGYEQYV.

This clonotype was picked up many times. The V and J genes are TRBV29-1 and TRBJ2-4; D call uncertain. Looked up from germline, CDR1 is SQVTM and CDR2 is ANQGSEA. CDR3 size: 13 residues. The germline V and J ends were trimmed by 4 bases and 3 bases, with 10 bases remaining between them. The CDR3 DNA reads TGCAGCGTTGTTGCGGTTGGCAAAAACATTCAGTACTTC. Amino acid sequence: CSVVAVGKNIQYF.

This clonotype was seen at least ten times. The chain has TRBV12-3 or TRBV12-4 and TRBJ1-1, with no clear D. V was pared by 7 bases and J by 1 base, with 13 bases between. There are 14 residues in the CDR3. Here the CDR3 DNA reads TGTGCCAGCACCCTTGGAACCAGGAACACTGAAGCTTTCTTT. Translation gives CASTLGTRNTEAFF.

DNA for the CDR3: TGCGCCAGCAGCCGTACTCCAGGGGACAGAGGGCCCCAGCATTTT. Its translation is CASSRTPGDRGPQHF. The chain has TRBV5-1 and TRBJ1-5; TRBD1 aligns across 7 bases. V trimming: 4 bases; J trimming: 9 bases; junction bases outside the gene matches: 13. CDR1 is SGHRS, CDR2 YFSETQ, per germline. The CDR3 is 15 amino acids. Together with reference TRBV5-1 and TRBJ1-5, the CDR3 gives the full variable domain: KAGVTQTPRYLIKTRGQQVTLSCSPISGHRSVSWYQQTPGQGLQFLFEYFSETQRNKGNFPGRFSGRQFSNSRSEMNVSTLELGDSALYLCASSRTPGDRGPQHFGDGTRLSIL.

This clonotype was counted ten times or more. The chain combines TRBV12-3 or TRBV12-4 with TRBJ2-2, with TRBD2 matching over 11 bases. With 3 bases clipped from V and 2 bases from J, the junction kept 5 bases outside the gene matches. The CDR3 has 17 residues. CDR3 residues: CASSLGSGRVNTGELFF. Here the CDR3 DNA reads TGTGCCAGCAGTTTGGGTAGCGGGAGGGTAAACACCGGGGAGCTGTTTTTT.

In its sample, this clonotype was seen many times. The germline gene is not matched at one end of the junction; a read error may be the cause. J is TRBJ2-1 and V is TRBV10-3; a weak D match, TRBD2 (6 bases). Germline V lookup: CDR1 ENHRY, CDR2 SYGVKD. This CDR3 is built from 14 residues. CDR3 sequence (DNA): TGTGCCATCAGTGAACGGGAGCGGAACAATGCGCAGTTCTTC. This codes for CAISERERNNAQFF.

V and J are TRBV19 and TRBJ2-1, with D unclear. Trimming took 1 base from V and 7 from J, leaving 8 bases between them. The CDR3 contains 13 residues. Looked up from germline, CDR1 is LNHDA and CDR2 is SQIVND (reference sequence). In DNA form, the CDR3 reads TGTGCCAGTAGTATAGGGCTAGAGAATGAGCAGTTCTTC. Amino acid sequence: CASSIGLENEQFF. Drawing the rest from reference TRBV19 and TRBJ2-1, the complete variable domain is DGGITQSPKYLFRKEGQNVTLSCEQNLNHDAMYWYRQDPGQGLRLIYYSQIVNDFQKGDIAEGYSVSREKKESFPLTVTSAQKNPTAFYLCASSIGLENEQFFGPGTRLTVL.

V usage is TRBV30 and J usage is TRBJ2-2, with 8 bases aligning to TRBD1. Germline values: CDR1 GTSNPN, CDR2 SVGIG (reference sequence). The CDR3 runs to 13 residues. The ends lost 2 bases at V and 8 bases at J; junction bases unmatched: 4. The CDR3 region is CAWSLRGPGELFF. CDR3 nucleotide sequence: TGTGCCTGGAGTCTCAGGGGGCCGGGGGAGCTGTTTTTT.

This clonotype was recorded a few times. The V call is TRBV20-1, the J call TRBJ2-7; tentative D call: TRBD2 (6 bases). Germline V gives CDR1 DFQATT, CDR2 SNEGSKA (reference sequence). The CDR3 sequence is 16 residues long. V lost 0 bases, J lost 6 bases, and 21 bases lay in between. The CDR3 loop reads CSARDMGLLSRAEQYF. Written as DNA, the CDR3 is TGCAGTGCTAGAGATATGGGACTCCTGTCTCGGGCCGAGCAGTACTTC.

This clonotype was detected ten times or more. The V and J genes are TRBV7-2 and TRBJ1-2; 10 positions agree with TRBD1. CDR3 size: 18 residues. V was clipped by 5 bases and J by 5 bases; unmatched bases: 17. Germline V lookup: CDR1 SGHTA, CDR2 FQGNSA. CDR3 nucleotide sequence: TGTGCCAGCAGCCCTAGAGGATCTGTCCGACAGGGGGCTTATGGCTACACCTTC. Residues: CASSPRGSVRQGAYGYTF.

This clonotype was observed a handful of times. The chain links TRBV5-5 to TRBJ2-1; 12 bases are a match to TRBD2. V lost 4 bases, J lost 0 bases, and 2 bases stayed unmatched. The CDR3 totals 16 residues. Per germline, CDR1 SGHKS and CDR2 YYEKEE (reference sequence). The DNA for the CDR3 is TGTGCCAGCAGCCCGGGACTAGCGGGCTCCTACAATGAGCAGTTCTTC. Residues: CASSPGLAGSYNEQFF.

The V and J genes are TRBV29-1 and TRBJ2-7; 8 bases fit TRBD1. The CDR3 spans 14 residues. Losses at the gene ends were 7 bases for V and 4 bases for J; bases not matched to a gene: 12. The germline V gene has CDR1 SQVTM and CDR2 ANQGSEA. CDR3 DNA sequence: TGCAGCGCACGGCAACAGGGGGTTTCATACGAGCAGTACTTC. As protein: CSARQQGVSYEQYF.

This clonotype was seen repeatedly, ten times or more. CDR3 DNA: TGCAGTGCTAGAGTAGGGAGATCACCCCTCCACTTT. This translates into CSARVGRSPLHF. The rearrangement uses TRBV20-1 and TRBJ1-6; D is undetermined. V shed 1 base and J shed 10 bases, with 8 bases lying between them. Germline CDR1 and CDR2: DFQATT and SNEGSKA (reference sequence). This CDR3 region has 12 residues.

This clonotype was found a few times. This sequence joins TRBV20-1 and TRBJ2-5, with 11 bases fitting TRBD2. CDR1 is DFQATT, CDR2 SNEGSKA, per germline (reference sequence). After removal of 2 bases from V and 2 bases from J, the junction contained 4 bases not matched to a gene. The CDR3 contains 15 residues. CDR3 protein: CSARIAGGRQETQYF. CDR3 DNA: TGCAGTGCTAGAATAGCGGGGGGGCGGCAAGAGACCCAGTACTTC.

This clonotype was recorded at least ten times. This chain connects TRBV27 to TRBJ2-1, with TRBD2 identical over 10 bases. CDR3 length equals 20 residues. Trimming cost V 2 bases and J 6 bases; bases outside gene matches: 19. From germline, CDR1 is MNHEY and CDR2 SMNVEV (reference sequence). CDR3 loop: CASSLHAMGLAPYLTNEQFF. CDR3 nucleotides: TGTGCCAGCAGTTTACATGCGATGGGACTAGCGCCTTACCTCACCAATGAGCAGTTCTTC.